This T cell receptor beta chain was recorded in a study of vaccination effects on CD4 cells after COVID-19 (dated by TCRdb to between 2021 and 2023). With regard to the full study: Each participant received two doses of an mRNA SARS-CoV-2 vaccine, either BNT162b2 or mRNA-1273. SARS-CoV-2 spike-specific CD4+ TCR repertoires were compared before and after mRNA vaccination in COVID-19 convalescent patients and in infection-naive vaccine recipients. The full study included some eleven COVID-19 convalescent patients and several SARS-CoV-2-naive healthy vaccine recipients. In the study, cultures from other donors were sequenced using the Oncomine TCR Beta short-read assay on an Illumina iSeq 100.

V lost 8 bases and J lost 4 bases, and the count of bases not matched to a germline gene is 9. The germline V gene supplies CDR1 MDHEN and CDR2 SYDVKM. Its CDR3 holds 14 amino acids, cysteine through phenylalanine. Only the CDR3 DNA is retained, 42 bases long and in frame from the first base. What the authors observed across the whole study: In healthy vaccine recipients, vaccine-induced clones were almost all SARS-CoV-2 mono-reactive, with only 1 of 255 being cross-reactive with common cold coronaviruses. Only a small number of convalescent patients were included, and no early post-infection timepoints were available, which limited the study. Both infection-induced and vaccine-induced clones contracted markedly at late post-vaccination timepoints, which is consistent with waning T cell responses.

Libraries were constructed by the immunoSEQ multiplex PCR assay. DNA from the cultured and isolated CD4+ T cells underwent TCR beta CDR3 sequencing. In the source study's methods: Non-productive TCR sequences were discarded, and reads were trimmed to the CDR3 region, with only CDR3s of 7 or more amino acids retained. Antigen-specific clonotypes were identified with the MANAFEST web app by comparing expansion in peptide wells against reference cultures. To count as positive, a clone had to show expansion at FDR<0.05 compared with the reference and with all other wells, an odds ratio above 5, and a frequency above 0.1% in two replicate wells. A clonotype was called cross-reactive if it was significantly expanded both in SARS-CoV-2 spike wells and in at least one common cold coronavirus spike condition. CDR3 similarity was assessed by Levenshtein distance using the stringdist R package, and unrooted trees were constructed with ape in R 3.6.1. TCRdb stores this immuneACCESS table with in-frame sequences only. Part of the clones is absent; in the studies checked, under half of the shortfall reflects unresolved V genes, and no reason is known for the rest. D and trimming come from the DNA, and the V and J calls and clone size come from that table. The sample includes tens of thousands of clones, with roughly 78% observed a single time. Approximately 3.8% of the sample comes from the top ten.

To identify antigen-specific CD4+ T cell clonotypes by their expansion, the ViraFEST assay first stimulated PBMC with viral peptide pools and then applied TCR sequencing. After more than 9 days of culture, CD4+ T cells were isolated with the EasySep CD4+ T cell isolation kit. Healthy vaccine recipients had no prior SARS-CoV-2 infection, confirmed by negative nucleocapsid antibodies before and after vaccination. About 1.8 million PBMC per well were cultured with approximately 10 ug/ml peptides in IMDM containing 5% human AB serum, around 9.7 IU/ml IL-2 and gentamicin. On days 3 and 7, half of the culture medium was replaced with fresh IL-2-containing medium. Unless noted otherwise, every peptide stimulation condition was grown in triplicate wells. PBMC were separated from whole blood using Ficoll-Paque Plus gradient centrifugation and were then either cryopreserved at -140C or used fresh. The overlapping peptide pools covered the spike proteins of SARS-CoV-2 as well as those of the common cold coronaviruses HCoV-NL63, HCoV-OC43 and HCoV-229E. The QIAamp micro DNA kit was used to extract genomic DNA from the cultured CD4+ T cells.

This clone has a single count. Its antigen target is currently unknown. No much larger clonotype is one base removed from it; base qualities were not supplied. Recombination linked TRBV28 to TRBJ1-2, with 8 bases in between that match TRBD1. The clonotype was recovered from a human donor who received a COVID-19 vaccine. This specimen was CD4+ T cells from PBMCs cultured with HCoV-OC43 spike peptides, taken before COVID-19 vaccination. The cell subset or site label of this sample denotes: HCoV-OC43 spike overlapping peptide pool stimulation. DNA sequence: TGTGCCAGCGGGGGGATCACAGGGGGCTATGGCTACACCTTC. It translates as CASGGITGGYGYTF.